The next 10 T cell receptor beta chains were all read from a single sample in a study of a mutant IDH1 vaccine in newly diagnosed glioma. This sample's time point: week 23, last vaccination. Each vaccine dose was 300 ug of mutant IDH1 20-mer peptide, with topical imiquimod. Sequencing was performed with immunoSEQ multiplex PCR; in TCRdb, only in-frame clones are kept and a portion is missing. The sample holds approximately 79,000 clones; more than 70% are singletons and the top ten take 0.6% to 0.95%. What these receptors recognize is not known. This specimen was PBMCs, taken from a glioma patient whose treatment included an IDH1 peptide vaccine. All receptors come from a woman in her fifties or sixties with glioma.

The rearrangement joins TRBV7-9 to TRBJ2-1; the match to TRBD2 covers 10 bases. The germline V gene encodes CDR1 SEHNR and CDR2 FQNEAQ (reference sequence). The length of the CDR3 is 14 residues. Trimming removed 5 bases from V and 5 bases from J; junction bases left unmatched: 3. The CDR3 here is CASSKGLADNEQFF. In nucleotides, the CDR3 is TGTGCCAGCAGCAAAGGACTAGCGGACAATGAGCAGTTCTTC.

This chain links TRBV7-6 with TRBJ1-1; D is undetermined. In germline, CDR1 is SGHVS, CDR2 FNYEAQ. The CDR3 has 14 amino acids. Trimming took off 7 bases at V and 1 base at J, with 13 bases between the two ends. DNA of the CDR3: TGTGCCAGCACCGCCGGTCGAGGGAACACTGAAGCTTTCTTT. It encodes CASTAGRGNTEAFF.

The V call is TRBV11-1, the J call TRBJ1-2, with 7 positions matching TRBD1. CDR3 length: 13 amino acids. CDR1 and CDR2 from the germline V gene are SGHAT and FQDESV (reference sequence). V lost 5 bases to trimming and J lost 8 bases; unmatched junction nucleotides: 8. The CDR3 loop is CASSPVGGRGYTF. DNA of the CDR3: TGTGCCAGCAGCCCCGTAGGGGGCCGGGGCTACACCTTC.

This clone has just one count. V is TRBV11-2 and J is TRBJ2-7; a weak D match, TRBD2 (5 bases). The CDR3 has 15 amino acids. V dropped 5 bases and J dropped 2 bases, with 16 bases sitting between them. The germline gives CDR1 SGHAT, CDR2 FQNNGV. The CDR3 loop reads CASSARGLLTYEQYF. DNA of the CDR3: TGTGCCAGCAGCGCGCGAGGGTTACTCACCTACGAGCAGTACTTC.

The chain couples TRBV29-1 to TRBJ1-1; TRBD1 aligns across 7 bases. After removal of 6 bases from V and 2 bases from J, the junction contained 6 bases not matched to a gene. CDR3 length equals 13 residues. Germline CDR1 is SQVTM and CDR2 is ANQGSEA. The CDR3 loop reads CSVLTGRNTEAFF. CDR3 sequence (DNA): TGCAGCGTCCTGACAGGGAGAAACACTGAAGCTTTCTTT.

CDR3 in amino acids: CASSFAGTDYGYTF. CDR3 nucleotide sequence: TGTGCCAGCAGCTTTGCCGGGACAGACTATGGCTACACCTTC. V usage is TRBV7-9 and J usage is TRBJ1-2, with 7 nucleotides matching TRBD1. Per germline, CDR1 SEHNR and CDR2 FQNEAQ (reference sequence). The junction had 4 bases not matched to a gene; V was cut back by 3 bases and J by 3 bases. The CDR3 contains 14 residues. The full variable domain, with the rest looked up from reference TRBV7-9 and TRBJ1-2, is DTGVSQNPRHKITKRGQNVTFRCDPISEHNRLYWYRQTLGQGPEFLTYFQNEAQLEKSRLLSDRFSAERPKGSFSTLEIQRTEQGDSAMYLCASSFAGTDYGYTFGSGTRLTVV.

The chain recombines TRBV9 with TRBJ2-1, with D hard to call. The CDR3 consists of 15 residues. V lost 1 base and J 0 bases, leaving 8 bases between the germline ends. Germline V gives CDR1 SGDLS, CDR2 YYNGEE. CDR3 DNA: TGTGCCAGCAGCGTACAGGTGAGCTCCTACAATGAGCAGTTCTTC. Its translation is CASSVQVSSYNEQFF.

The chain combines TRBV6-1 with TRBJ2-1; D gene unclear. The CDR3 sequence is 13 residues long. V was trimmed by 6 bases and J by 6 bases, leaving 12 bases between them. The germline V gene encodes CDR1 MNHNS and CDR2 SASEGT. CDR3 in DNA: TGTGCCAGCAGCCCGGGCCCCTTCAATGAGCAGTTCTTC. Residues: CASSPGPFNEQFF.

For the CDR3, the DNA is TGTGCCAGCAGTGAACTTAGCGGGAGGGCCTTTTTTCACGAGCAGTACTTC. Translating it yields CASSELSGRAFFHEQYF. J is TRBJ2-7 and V is TRBV6-1; 11 positions agree with TRBD2. The germline CDR1 and CDR2 sequences are MNHNS and SASEGT. The CDR3 totals 17 residues. After removal of 2 bases from V and 5 bases from J, the junction contained 11 bases not matched to a gene.

V and J are TRBV2 and TRBJ2-7; TRBD1 matches at 8 bases. The CDR3 consists of 15 residues. Germline assignment: CDR1 SNHLY and CDR2 FYNNEI. V lost 6 bases, J lost 3 bases, and 10 bases stayed unmatched. Here the CDR3 DNA reads TGTGCCAGCAGCTTGGACAGGGCCTCTATCTACGAGCAGTACTTC. This translates into CASSLDRASIYEQYF.